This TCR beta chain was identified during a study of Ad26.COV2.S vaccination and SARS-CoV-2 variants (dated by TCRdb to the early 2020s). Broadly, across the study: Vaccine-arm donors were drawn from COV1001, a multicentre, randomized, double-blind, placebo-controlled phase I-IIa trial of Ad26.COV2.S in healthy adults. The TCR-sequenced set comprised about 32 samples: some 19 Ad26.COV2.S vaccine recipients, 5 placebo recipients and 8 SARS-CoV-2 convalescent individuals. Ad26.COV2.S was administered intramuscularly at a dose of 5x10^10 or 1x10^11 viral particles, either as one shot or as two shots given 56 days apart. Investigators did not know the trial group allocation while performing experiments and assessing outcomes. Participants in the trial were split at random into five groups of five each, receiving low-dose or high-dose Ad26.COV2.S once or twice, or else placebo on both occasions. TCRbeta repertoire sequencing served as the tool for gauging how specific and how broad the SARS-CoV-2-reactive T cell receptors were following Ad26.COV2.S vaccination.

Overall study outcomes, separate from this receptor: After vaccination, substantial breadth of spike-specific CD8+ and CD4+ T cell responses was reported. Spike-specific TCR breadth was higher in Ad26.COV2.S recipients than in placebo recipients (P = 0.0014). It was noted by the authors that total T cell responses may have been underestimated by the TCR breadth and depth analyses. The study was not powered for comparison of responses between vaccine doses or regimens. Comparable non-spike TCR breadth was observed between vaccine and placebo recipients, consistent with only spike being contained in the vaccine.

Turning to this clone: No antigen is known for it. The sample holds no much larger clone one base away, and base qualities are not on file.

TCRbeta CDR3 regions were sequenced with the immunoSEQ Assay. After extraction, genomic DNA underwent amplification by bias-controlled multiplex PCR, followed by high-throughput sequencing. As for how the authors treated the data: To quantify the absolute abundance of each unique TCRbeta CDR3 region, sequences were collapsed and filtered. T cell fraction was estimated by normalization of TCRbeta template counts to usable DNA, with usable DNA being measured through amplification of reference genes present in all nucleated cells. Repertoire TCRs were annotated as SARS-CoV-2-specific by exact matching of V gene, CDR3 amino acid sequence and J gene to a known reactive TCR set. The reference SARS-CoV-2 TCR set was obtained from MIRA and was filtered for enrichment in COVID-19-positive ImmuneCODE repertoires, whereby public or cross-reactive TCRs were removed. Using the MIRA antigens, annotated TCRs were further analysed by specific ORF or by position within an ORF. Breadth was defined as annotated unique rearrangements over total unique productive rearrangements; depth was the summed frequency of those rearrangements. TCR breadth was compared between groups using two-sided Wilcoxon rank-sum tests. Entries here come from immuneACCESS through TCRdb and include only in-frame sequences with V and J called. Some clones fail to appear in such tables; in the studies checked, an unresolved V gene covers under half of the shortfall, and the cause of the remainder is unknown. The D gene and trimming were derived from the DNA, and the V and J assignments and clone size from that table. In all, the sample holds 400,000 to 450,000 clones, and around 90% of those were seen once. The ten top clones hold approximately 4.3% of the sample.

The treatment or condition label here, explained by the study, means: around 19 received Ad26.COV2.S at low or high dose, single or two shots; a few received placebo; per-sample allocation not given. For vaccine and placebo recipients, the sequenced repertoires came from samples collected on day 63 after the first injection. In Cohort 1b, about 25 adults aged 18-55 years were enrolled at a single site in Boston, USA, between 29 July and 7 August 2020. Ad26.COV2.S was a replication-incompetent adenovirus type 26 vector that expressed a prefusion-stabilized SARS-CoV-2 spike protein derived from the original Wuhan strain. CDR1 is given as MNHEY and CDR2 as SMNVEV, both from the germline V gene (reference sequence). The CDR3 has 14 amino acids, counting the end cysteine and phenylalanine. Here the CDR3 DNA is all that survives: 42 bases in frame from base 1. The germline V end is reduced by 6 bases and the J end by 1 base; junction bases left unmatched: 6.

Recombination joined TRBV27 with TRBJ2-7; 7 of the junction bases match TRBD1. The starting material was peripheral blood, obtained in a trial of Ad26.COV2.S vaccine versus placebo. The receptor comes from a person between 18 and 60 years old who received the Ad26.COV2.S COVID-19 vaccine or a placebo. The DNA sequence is TGTGCCAGCAGCACCGGGACAGATTCCTACGAGCAGTACTTC. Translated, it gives CASSTGTDSYEQYF.